This T cell receptor (beta chain) was sequenced during a study of T cell repertoires in cytomegalovirus infection. Turning to the study itself: Evidence of both CMV infection and a matching HLA type came from public TCR beta signatures.

Study-wide results and caveats: The cumulative frequency of public TCR beta families distinguished individuals who carried CMV together with the relevant HLA. HLA-C-restricted TCR beta clonotypes specific for CMV led the ex vivo response.

V shed 4 bases and J shed 3 bases, with 16 bases lying between them. Germline CDR1 reads SGHTA; CDR2 reads FQGNSA. This CDR3 is 15 amino acids long. This clonotype was detected many times. The antigen remains unidentified. TCRdb processed the reads anew with MiXCR; each CDR3 protein has one entry. The sample lists under 850,000 distinct CDR3 sequences, about a third occurring once. The sequence was collected from a human donor in good health (CMV status not recorded). Some clones in this sample may be carry-over from other donors' samples. The sequenced material came from PBMCs. The genes are TRBV7-2 and TRBJ2-7; a weak D match, TRBD1 (7 bases). CDR3 DNA: TGTGCCAGCAGCTCCCTTAGACAGGGACTCTACGAGCAGTACTTC. Its protein is CASSSLRQGLYEQYF.